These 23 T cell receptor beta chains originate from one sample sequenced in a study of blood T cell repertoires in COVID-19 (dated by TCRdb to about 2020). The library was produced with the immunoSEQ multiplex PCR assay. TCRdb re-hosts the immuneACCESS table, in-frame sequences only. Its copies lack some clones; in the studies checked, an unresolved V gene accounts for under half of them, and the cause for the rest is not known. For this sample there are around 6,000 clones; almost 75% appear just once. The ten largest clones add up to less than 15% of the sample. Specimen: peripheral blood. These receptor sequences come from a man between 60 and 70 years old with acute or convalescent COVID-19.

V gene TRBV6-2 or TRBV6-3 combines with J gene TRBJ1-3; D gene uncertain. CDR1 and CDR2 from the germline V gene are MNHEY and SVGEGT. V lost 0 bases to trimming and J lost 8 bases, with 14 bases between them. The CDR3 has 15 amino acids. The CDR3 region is CASSYSWMGVDTIYF. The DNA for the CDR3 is TGTGCCAGCAGTTACTCGTGGATGGGCGTCGACACCATATATTTT.

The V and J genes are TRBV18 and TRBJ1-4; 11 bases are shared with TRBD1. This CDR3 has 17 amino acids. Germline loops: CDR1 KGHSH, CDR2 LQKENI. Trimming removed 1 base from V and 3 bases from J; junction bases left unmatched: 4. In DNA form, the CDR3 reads TGTGCCAGCTCACCACTTCGGACAGGGGGCTCTAATGAAAAACTGTTTTTT. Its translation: CASSPLRTGGSNEKLFF.

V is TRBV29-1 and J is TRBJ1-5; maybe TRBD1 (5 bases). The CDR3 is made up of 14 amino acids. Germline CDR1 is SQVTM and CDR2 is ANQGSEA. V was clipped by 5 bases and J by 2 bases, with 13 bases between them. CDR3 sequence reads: CSVREQGGNQPQHF. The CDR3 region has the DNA TGCAGCGTTCGTGAGCAGGGCGGCAATCAGCCCCAGCATTTT.

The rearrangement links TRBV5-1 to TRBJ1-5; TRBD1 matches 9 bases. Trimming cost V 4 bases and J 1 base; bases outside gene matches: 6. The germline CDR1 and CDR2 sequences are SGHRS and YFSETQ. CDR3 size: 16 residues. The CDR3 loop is CASSARQGGSNQPQHF. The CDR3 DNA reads TGCGCCAGCAGCGCGCGACAGGGGGGGAGCAATCAGCCCCAGCATTTT.

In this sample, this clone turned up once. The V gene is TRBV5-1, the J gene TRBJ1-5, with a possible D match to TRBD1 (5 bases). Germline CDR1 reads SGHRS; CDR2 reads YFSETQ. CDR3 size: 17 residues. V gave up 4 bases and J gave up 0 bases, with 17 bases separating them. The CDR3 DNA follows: TGCGCCAGCAGCCCGGGCCTTCGGGGGTTTAGCAATCAGCCCCAGCATTTT. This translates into CASSPGLRGFSNQPQHF.

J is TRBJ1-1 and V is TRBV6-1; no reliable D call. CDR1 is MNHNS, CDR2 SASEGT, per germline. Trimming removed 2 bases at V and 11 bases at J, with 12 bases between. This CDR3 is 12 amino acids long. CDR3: CASSESVLGAFF. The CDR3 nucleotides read TGTGCCAGCAGTGAAAGTGTATTGGGCGCTTTCTTT.

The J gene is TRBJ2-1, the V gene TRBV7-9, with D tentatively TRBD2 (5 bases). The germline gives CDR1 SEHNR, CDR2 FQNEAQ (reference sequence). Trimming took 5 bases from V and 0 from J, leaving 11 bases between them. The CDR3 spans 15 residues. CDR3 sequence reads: CASSPLGDSYNEQFF. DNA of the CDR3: TGTGCCAGCAGCCCACTCGGGGACTCCTACAATGAGCAGTTCTTC. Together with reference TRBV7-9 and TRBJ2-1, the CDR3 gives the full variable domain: DTGVSQNPRHKITKRGQNVTFRCDPISEHNRLYWYRQTLGQGPEFLTYFQNEAQLEKSRLLSDRFSAERPKGSFSTLEIQRTEQGDSAMYLCASSPLGDSYNEQFFGPGTRLTVL.

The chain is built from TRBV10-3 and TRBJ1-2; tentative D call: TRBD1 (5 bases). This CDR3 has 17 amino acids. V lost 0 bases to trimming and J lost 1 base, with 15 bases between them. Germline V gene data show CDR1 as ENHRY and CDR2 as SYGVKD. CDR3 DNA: TGTGCCATCAGTGAGTCTAAGGTGACAGAAATTAACTATGGCTACACCTTC. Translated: CAISESKVTEINYGYTF.

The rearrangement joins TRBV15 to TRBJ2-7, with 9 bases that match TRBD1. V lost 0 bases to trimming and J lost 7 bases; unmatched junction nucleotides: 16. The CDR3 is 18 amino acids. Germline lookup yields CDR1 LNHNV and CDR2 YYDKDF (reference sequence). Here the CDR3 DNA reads TGTGCCACCAGCAGAGAGGTCCTGGGGACAGGGTTGCGGATGGAGCAGTACTTC. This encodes CATSREVLGTGLRMEQYF.

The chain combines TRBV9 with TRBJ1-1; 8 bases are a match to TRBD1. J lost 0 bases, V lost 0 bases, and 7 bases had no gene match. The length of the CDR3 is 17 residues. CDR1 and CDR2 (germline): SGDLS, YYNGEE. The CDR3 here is CASSVGPGGTMNTEAFF. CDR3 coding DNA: TGTGCCAGCAGCGTAGGTCCAGGGGGCACGATGAACACTGAAGCTTTCTTT.

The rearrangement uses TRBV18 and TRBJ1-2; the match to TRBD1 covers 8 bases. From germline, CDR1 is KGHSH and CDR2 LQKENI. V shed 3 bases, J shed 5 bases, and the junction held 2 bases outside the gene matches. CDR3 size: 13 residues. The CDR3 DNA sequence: TGTGCCAGCTCACCTGGACAGGGTTATGGCTACACCTTC. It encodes CASSPGQGYGYTF. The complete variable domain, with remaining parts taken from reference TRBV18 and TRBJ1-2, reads NAGVMQNPRHLVRRRGQEARLRCSPMKGHSHVYWYRQLPEEGLKFMVYLQKENIIDESGMPKERFSAEFPKEGPSILRIQQVVRGDSAAYFCASSPGQGYGYTFGSGTRLTVV.

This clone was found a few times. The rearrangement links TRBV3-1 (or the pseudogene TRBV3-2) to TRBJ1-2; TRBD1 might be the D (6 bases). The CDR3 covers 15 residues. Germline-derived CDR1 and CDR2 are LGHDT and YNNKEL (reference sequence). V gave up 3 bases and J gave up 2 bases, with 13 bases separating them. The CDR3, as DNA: TGTGCCAGCAGCCAGGAACCACAGGGAAACTATGGCTACACCTTC. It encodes CASSQEPQGNYGYTF.

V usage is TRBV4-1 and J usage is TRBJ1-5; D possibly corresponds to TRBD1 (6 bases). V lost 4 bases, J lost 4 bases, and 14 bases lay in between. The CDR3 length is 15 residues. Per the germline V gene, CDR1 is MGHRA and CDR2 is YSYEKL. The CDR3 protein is CASSREDSANQPQHF. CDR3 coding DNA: TGCGCCAGCAGCCGAGAGGACAGCGCTAATCAGCCCCAGCATTTT.

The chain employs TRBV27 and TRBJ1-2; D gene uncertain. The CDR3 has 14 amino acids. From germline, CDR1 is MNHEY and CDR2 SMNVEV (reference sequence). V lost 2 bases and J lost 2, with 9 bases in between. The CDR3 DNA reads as TGTGCCAGCAGTTTAAAAGCGGAAAACTATGGCTACACCTTC. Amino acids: CASSLKAENYGYTF.

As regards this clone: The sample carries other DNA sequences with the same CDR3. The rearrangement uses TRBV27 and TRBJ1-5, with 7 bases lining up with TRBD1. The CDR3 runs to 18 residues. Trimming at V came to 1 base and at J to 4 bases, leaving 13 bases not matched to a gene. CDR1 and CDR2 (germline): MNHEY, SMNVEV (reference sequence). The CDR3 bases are TGTGCCAGCAGTTTATTCTCCCCTGAACAGGGGTGGAATCAGCCCCAGCATTTT. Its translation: CASSLFSPEQGWNQPQHF.

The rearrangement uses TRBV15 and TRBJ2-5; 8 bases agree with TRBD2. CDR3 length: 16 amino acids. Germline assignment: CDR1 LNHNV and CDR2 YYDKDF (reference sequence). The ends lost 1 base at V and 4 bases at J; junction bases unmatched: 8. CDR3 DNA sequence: TGTGCCACCAGCAGAGTTGACGGGGGGGCCGGAGAGACCCAGTACTTC. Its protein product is CATSRVDGGAGETQYF.

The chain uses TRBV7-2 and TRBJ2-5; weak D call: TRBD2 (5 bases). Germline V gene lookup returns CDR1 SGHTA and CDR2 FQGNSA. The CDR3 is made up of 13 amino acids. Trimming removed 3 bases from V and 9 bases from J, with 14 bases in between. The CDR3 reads CASSLIPGAAQYF. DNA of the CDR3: TGTGCCAGCAGCTTGATCCCTGGAGCGGCCCAGTACTTC.

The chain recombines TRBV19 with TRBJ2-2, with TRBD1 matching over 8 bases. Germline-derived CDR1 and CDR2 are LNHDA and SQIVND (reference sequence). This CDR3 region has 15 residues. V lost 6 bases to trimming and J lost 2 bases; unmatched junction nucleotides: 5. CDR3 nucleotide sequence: TGTGCCAGTAGGCGGGACAGGTCAAACACCGGGGAGCTGTTTTTT. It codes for CASRRDRSNTGELFF.

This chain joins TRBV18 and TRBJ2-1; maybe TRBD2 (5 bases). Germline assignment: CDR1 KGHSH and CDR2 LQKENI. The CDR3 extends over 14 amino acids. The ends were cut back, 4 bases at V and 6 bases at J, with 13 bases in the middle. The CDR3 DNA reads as TGTGCCAGCTCACAAACGACCAGCGGCAATGAGCAGTTCTTC. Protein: CASSQTTSGNEQFF.

The CDR3 region is CASSLGTGTRGPQHF. The CDR3 DNA reads TGTGCCAGCAGCTTAGGCACAGGGACTAGGGGGCCCCAGCATTTT. This rearrangement joins TRBV7-2 to TRBJ1-5; D might be TRBD1 (6 bases). CDR1 and CDR2 from the germline V gene are SGHTA and FQGNSA. This CDR3 contains 15 residues. V gave up 1 base and J gave up 9 bases, with 16 bases separating them.

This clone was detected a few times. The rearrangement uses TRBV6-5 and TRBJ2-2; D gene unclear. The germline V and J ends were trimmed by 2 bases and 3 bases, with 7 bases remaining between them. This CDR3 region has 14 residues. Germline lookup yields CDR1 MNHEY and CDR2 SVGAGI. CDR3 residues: CASSYEVDTGELFF. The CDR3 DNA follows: TGTGCCAGCAGTTACGAGGTGGACACCGGGGAGCTGTTTTTT.

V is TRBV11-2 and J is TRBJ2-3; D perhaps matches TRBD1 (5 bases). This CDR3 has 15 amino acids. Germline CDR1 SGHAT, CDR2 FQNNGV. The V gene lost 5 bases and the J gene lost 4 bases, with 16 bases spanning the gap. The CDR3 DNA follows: TGTGCCAGCAGCCCCTTCAGGACCAGGGCAGATACGCAGTATTTT. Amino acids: CASSPFRTRADTQYF.

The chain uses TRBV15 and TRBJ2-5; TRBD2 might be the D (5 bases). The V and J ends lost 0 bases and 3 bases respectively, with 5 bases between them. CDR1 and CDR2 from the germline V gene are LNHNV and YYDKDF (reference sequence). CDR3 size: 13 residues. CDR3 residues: CATSRDGKETQYF. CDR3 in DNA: TGTGCCACCAGCAGAGACGGGAAAGAGACCCAGTACTTC. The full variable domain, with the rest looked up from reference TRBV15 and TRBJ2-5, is DAMVIQNPRYQVTQFGKPVTLSCSQTLNHNVMYWYQQKSSQAPKLLFHYYDKDFNNEADTPDNFQSRRPNTSFCFLDIRSPGLGDTAMYLCATSRDGKETQYFGPGTRLLVL.